This T cell receptor beta chain was recorded in a study of cytomegalovirus exposure and HLA in healthy donors. The germline CDR1 and CDR2 sequences are MNHEY and SVGAGI. The CDR3 spans 15 residues. V was clipped by 7 bases and J by 7 bases; unmatched bases: 9. PCR involved 60 Vbeta and 13 Jbeta primers. Some clones are missing from TCRdb's copy, which holds only in-frame ones; the method was immunoSEQ multiplex PCR. Found here are 34,000 or so clones; the top ten clones hold 1.5% to 2%. The material sequenced was PBMCs. The TCR sequence derives from a woman in her thirties or forties in good health and CMV-seropositive. The chain links TRBV6-5 to TRBJ2-1, with 11 positions matching TRBD2. The CDR3 DNA reads as TGTGCCAGCAAGATAGCGGGAGGGCCTTTTAATGAGCAGTTCTTC. It yields the protein CASKIAGGPFNEQFF.